The rows below give T cell receptor beta chains drawn from one sample of a study of CD8+CD57+ T cells in acquired aplastic anemia. TCRdb ran MiXCR on the reads and lists one entry per CDR3 protein. This table has tens of thousands of distinct CDR3 sequences, about half appearing once. The specimen was sorted CD4+, CD8+, or CD8+CD57+ T cells (not recorded which) from PBMCs. The source is a human donor in good health, serving as a control. The CDR3 runs from the conserved cysteine through the conserved F or W. The D gene is left open where the match is weak. Not every row has a clone size; where given, it reads once, few, many or a size class.

>NA|TRBV24-1|TRBJ2-2|many
TGTGCCACCAGCTTCAGGGCCGGGGAGCTGTTTTTT
CATSFRAGELFF
>TRBD2|TRBV20-1|TRBJ2-7|many
TGCAGTGCCATGCCTAGCGGCTCCTACGAGCAGTACTTC
CSAMPSGSYEQYF
>TRBD1|TRBV24-1|TRBJ2-5|many
TGTGCCACCAGTGATTTTAGGGACAGCCAAGAGACCCAGTACTTC
CATSDFRDSQETQYF
>TRBD2|TRBV12-5|TRBJ2-5|few
TGTGCTAGTGGTATAGCGGGTATACAGACCCAGTACTTC
CASGIAGIQTQYF
>NA|TRBV15|TRBJ1-5|NA
TGTGCCACCAGCAGAGAGAGTCTCGGGGGGCAGCCCCAGCATTTT
CATSRESLGGQPQHF
>TRBD1|TRBV24-1|TRBJ1-2|many
TGTGCCACCAGTGATCCAGGACAGGGGGCTAACTATGGCTACACCTTC
CATSDPGQGANYGYTF
>TRBD1|TRBV15|TRBJ2-1|NA
TGTGCCACCAGCATAGGGGGACAGGGGCCCGATGAGCAGTTCTTC
CATSIGGQGPDEQFF
>NA|TRBV5-4|TRBJ2-3|NA
TGTGCCAGCAGCTTCTCCCCCTTGACAGATACGCAGTATTTT
CASSFSPLTDTQYF
>NA|TRBV4-1|TRBJ1-1|NA
TGCGCCAGCAGCCAAGATTGGGGCACTGAAGCTTTCTTT
CASSQDWGTEAFF
>TRBD2|TRBV25-1|TRBJ2-3|many
TGTGCCAGCAGTGGGACTAGCGGGACCCCAGATACGCAGTATTTT
CASSGTSGTPDTQYF
>TRBD1|TRBV11-3|TRBJ2-1|NA
TGTGCCAGCAGCCCGGGACAGGGTCTCAATGAGCAGTTCTTC
CASSPGQGLNEQFF
>NA|TRBV2|TRBJ2-3|NA
TGTGCCAGCAGTGCGTGGGGGGCAAAAGGGTATTTT
CASSAWGAKGYF
>NA|TRBV7-3|TRBJ2-1|NA
TGTGCCAGCAGCTCATCCATGGGGGAGCAGTTCTTC
CASSSSMGEQFF
>NA|TRBV9|TRBJ2-2|NA
TGTGCCAGCAGCACACCCCGGCACGGGACAACCAACACCGGGGAGCTGTTTTTT
CASSTPRHGTTNTGELFF
>NA|TRBV19|TRBJ2-3|NA
TGTGCCAGTAGTATACAAGGACGTGCAGATACGCAGTATTTT
CASSIQGRADTQYF
>TRBD2|TRBV7-9|TRBJ2-3|many
TGTGCCAGCAGCCCCGGGACTAGCGGGATGGATACGCAGTATTTT
CASSPGTSGMDTQYF
>TRBD1|TRBV10-3|TRBJ1-1|once
TGTGCCATCAGTACCCGGACAGGGGTTGTGAACACTGAAGCTTTCTTT
CAISTRTGVVNTEAFF
>NA|TRBV19|TRBJ2-7|once
TGTGCCAGTAGTAGATTTGGGGGTTACGAGCAGTACTTC
CASSRFGGYEQYF
>TRBD1|TRBV7-6|TRBJ2-7|many
TGTGCCAGCAGCTTAGAACAGGGGGCCTACGAGCAGTACTTC
CASSLEQGAYEQYF
>TRBD2|TRBV24-1|TRBJ2-7|many
TGTGCCACCAGTGATTTTGGGACTAGCGGTATTCAGCCCGGGCAGCAGTACTTC
CATSDFGTSGIQPGQQYF
>TRBD1|TRBV5-1|TRBJ1-3|many
TGCGCCAGCAGCTTGGCGGGACAGGCCGCTGGAAACACCATATATTTT
CASSLAGQAAGNTIYF
>NA|TRBV30|TRBJ2-7|NA
TGTGCCTGGAGTGGGCCGAGCTACGAGCAGTACTTC
CAWSGPSYEQYF